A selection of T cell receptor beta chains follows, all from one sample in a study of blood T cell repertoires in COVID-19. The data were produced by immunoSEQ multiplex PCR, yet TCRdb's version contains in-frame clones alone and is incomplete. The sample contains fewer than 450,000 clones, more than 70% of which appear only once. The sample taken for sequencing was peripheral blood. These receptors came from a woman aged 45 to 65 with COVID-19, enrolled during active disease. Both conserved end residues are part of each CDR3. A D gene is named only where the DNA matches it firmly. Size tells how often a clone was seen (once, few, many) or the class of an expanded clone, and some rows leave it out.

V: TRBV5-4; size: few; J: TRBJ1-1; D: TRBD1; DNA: TGTGCCAGCAGCTTCGGCCTGGGGACAGGGATCACTGAAGCTTTCTTT; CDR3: CASSFGLGTGITEAFF
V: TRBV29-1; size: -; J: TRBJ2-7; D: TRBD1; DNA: TGCAGCGTCTCCCCCCGGACAGGGGTGGGTGAGCAGTACTTC; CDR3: CSVSPRTGVGEQYF
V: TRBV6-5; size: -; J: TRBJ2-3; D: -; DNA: TGTGCCAGCAGCTTGACAGATACCCTCACAGATACGCAGTATTTT; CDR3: CASSLTDTLTDTQYF
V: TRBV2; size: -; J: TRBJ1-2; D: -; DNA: TGTGCCAGCAGTGACAGAACAGGGAAGGGCTACACCTTC; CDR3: CASSDRTGKGYTF
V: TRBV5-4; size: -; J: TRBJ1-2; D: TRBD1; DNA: TGTGCCAGCACCCTTGGGGGACAGGCTTACTATGGCTACACCTTC; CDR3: CASTLGGQAYYGYTF
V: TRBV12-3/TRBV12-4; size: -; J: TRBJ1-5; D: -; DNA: TGTGCCAGCAGTTTACCGTATCAGCCCCAGCATTTT; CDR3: CASSLPYQPQHF
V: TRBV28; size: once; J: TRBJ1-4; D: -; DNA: TGTGCCAGCAGTCCCACGCGGAAACTGTTTTTT; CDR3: CASSPTRKLFF
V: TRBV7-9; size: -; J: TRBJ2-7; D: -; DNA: TGTGCCAGCAGCTTAGATCTAGCACCGAGCTCCTACGAGCAGTACTTC; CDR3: CASSLDLAPSSYEQYF
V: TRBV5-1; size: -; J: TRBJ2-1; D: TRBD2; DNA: TGCGCCAGCAGCGGTGTTAGCGGGGGGGACAATGAGCAGTTCTTC; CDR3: CASSGVSGGDNEQFF
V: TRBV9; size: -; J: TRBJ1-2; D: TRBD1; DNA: TGTGCCAGCAGCGCGGACAGGGGTTATAACTATGGCTACACCTTC; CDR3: CASSADRGYNYGYTF
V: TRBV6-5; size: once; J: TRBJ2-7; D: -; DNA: TGTGCCAGCAGTCCCGGACAGATCTCCTACGAGCAGTACTTC; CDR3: CASSPGQISYEQYF
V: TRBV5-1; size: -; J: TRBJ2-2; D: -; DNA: TGCGCCAGCAGCTTTCTGGACACAGCGAACACCGGGGAGCTGTTTTTT; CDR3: CASSFLDTANTGELFF
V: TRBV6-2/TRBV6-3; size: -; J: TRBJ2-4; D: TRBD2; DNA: TGTGCCAGCAGTGCCTCGGGGGGGAGATACATTCAGTACTTC; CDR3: CASSASGGRYIQYF
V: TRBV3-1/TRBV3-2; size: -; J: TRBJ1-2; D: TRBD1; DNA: TGTGCCAGCAGCCTCGACAGGGGTCTGAAGGAAAACGGCTACACCTTC; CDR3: CASSLDRGLKENGYTF
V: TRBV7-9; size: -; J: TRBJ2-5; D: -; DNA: TGTGCCAGCAGCTTAATGTTCGGGTACCAAGAGACCCAGTACTTC; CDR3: CASSLMFGYQETQYF
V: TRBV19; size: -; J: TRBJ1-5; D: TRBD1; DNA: TGTGCCAGTAGTATGTTGGACAGGGACAATCAGCCCCAGCATTTT; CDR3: CASSMLDRDNQPQHF
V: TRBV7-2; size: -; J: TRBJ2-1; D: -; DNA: TGTGCCAGCAGCCTAGGACAGCTCAATGAGCAGTTCTTC; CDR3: CASSLGQLNEQFF
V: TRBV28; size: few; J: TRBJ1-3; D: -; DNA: TGTGCCAGCAGGGACAACCCTCGGGACACCATATATTTT; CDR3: CASRDNPRDTIYF
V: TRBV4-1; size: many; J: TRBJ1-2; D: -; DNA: TGCGCCAGCAGCCAAGATTCCGCAGATAAACGCGGCTACACCTTC; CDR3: CASSQDSADKRGYTF
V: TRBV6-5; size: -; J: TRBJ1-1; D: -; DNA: TGTGCCAGCAGTTACGACAGCACCGCGCCCACTGAAGCTTTCTTT; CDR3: CASSYDSTAPTEAFF
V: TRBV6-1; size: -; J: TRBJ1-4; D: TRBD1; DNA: TGTGCCAGCAGTGAAGGGGCCTCCTGGACAGGAGAAAAACTGTTTTTT; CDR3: CASSEGASWTGEKLFF
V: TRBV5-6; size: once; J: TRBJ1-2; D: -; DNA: TGTGCCAGCAGCTCGTTACCGGGGCAGGGGATCTATGGCTACACCTTC; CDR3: CASSSLPGQGIYGYTF
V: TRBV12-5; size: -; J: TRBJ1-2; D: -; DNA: TGTGCTAGTGGTTCCGGGGGGGCCCGGACGTCCTACACCTTC; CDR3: CASGSGGARTSYTF
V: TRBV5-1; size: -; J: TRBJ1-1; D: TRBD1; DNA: TGCGCCAGCAGCCTCGACAGGGGATACACTGAAGCTTTCTTT; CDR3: CASSLDRGYTEAFF
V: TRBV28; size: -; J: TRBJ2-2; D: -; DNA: TGTGCCACCCAGTCGAACACCGGGGAGCTGTTTTTT; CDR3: CATQSNTGELFF
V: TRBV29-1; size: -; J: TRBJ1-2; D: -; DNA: TGCAGCGTCCCTCGGGGGGGAGCGGGCTACACCTTC; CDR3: CSVPRGGAGYTF